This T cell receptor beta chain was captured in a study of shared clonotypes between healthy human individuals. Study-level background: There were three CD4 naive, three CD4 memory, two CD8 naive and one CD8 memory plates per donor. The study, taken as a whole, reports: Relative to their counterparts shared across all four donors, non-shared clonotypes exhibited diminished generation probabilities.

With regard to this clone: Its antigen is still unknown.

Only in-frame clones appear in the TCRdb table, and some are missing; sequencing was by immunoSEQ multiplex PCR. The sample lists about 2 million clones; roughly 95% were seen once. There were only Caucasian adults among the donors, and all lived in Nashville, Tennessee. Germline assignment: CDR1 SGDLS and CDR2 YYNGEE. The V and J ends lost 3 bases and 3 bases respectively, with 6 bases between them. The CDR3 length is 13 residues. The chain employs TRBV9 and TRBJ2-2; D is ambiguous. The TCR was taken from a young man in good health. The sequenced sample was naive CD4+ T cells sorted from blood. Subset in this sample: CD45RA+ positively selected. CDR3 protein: CASSGRDTGELFF. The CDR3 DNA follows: TGTGCCAGCAGCGGTCGGGACACCGGGGAGCTGTTTTTT.